This T cell receptor (beta chain) was found in a study of T cell repertoires in cytomegalovirus infection. The overall study: Public TCR beta signatures provided an indication of both CMV infection and a matching HLA type. Whole-study findings and limits: Individuals carrying CMV plus the relevant HLA were identified by cumulative frequency of public TCR beta families.

In this sample, this clonotype turned up a few times. The antigen remains unidentified. MiXCR, applied by TCRdb to the reads, yields one record per CDR3 protein. The sample contains under 200,000 distinct CDR3 sequences, 8% to 10% of which appear only once. V lost 6 bases and J lost 1, with 21 bases in between. From germline, CDR1 is DFQATT and CDR2 SNEGSKA (reference sequence). The CDR3 has 16 residues. This receptor was obtained from a human donor in good health (CMV status not recorded). Some clones in this sample may be carry-over from other donors' samples. What was sequenced was PBMCs. The chain employs TRBV20-1 and TRBJ2-5; D may be TRBD2 (5 bases). The CDR3 sequence is CSAADIEVSAQETQYF. The CDR3 DNA reads as TGCAGTGCGGCTGACATCGAAGTTAGCGCCCAAGAGACCCAGTACTTC.